A selection of T cell receptor beta chains follows, all from one sample in a study of blood T cell repertoires in COVID-19. Sequencing used immunoSEQ multiplex PCR; TCRdb keeps in-frame clones, though not all of them. This table holds about 210,000 clones, roughly 79% found once. Sequencing was carried out using PBMCs or T cells enriched from blood (not recorded which). The receptors originated from a woman aged 45 to 65 with acute COVID-19. The CDR3 runs from the conserved cysteine through the conserved F or W. A D gene is named only where the DNA matches it firmly. Clone size is given for some rows only: seen once, a few or many times, or a class if the clone is expanded.

>TRBV7-2|TRBJ2-5|NA|NA
CASSFRGMGETQYF
TGTGCCAGCAGCTTTCGCGGGATGGGAGAGACCCAGTACTTC
>TRBV7-2|TRBJ1-2|NA|NA
CASSLGGSSNYGYTF
TGTGCCAGCAGCTTAGGAGGGAGTTCCAACTATGGCTACACCTTC
>TRBV28|TRBJ2-1|NA|NA
CASLSPTGLHPSYNEQFF
TGTGCCAGTCTCTCGCCAACAGGGTTGCACCCTTCCTACAATGAGCAGTTCTTC
>TRBV5-1|TRBJ2-5|NA|TRBD1
CASSTRQGQETQYF
TGCGCCAGCAGCACGCGACAGGGACAAGAGACCCAGTACTTC
>TRBV18|TRBJ2-7|once|NA
CASSPNREGGEQYF
TGTGCCAGCTCACCAAACAGGGAAGGGGGCGAGCAGTACTTC
>TRBV6-5|TRBJ2-3|NA|NA
CASSYSGLTDTQYF
TGTGCCAGCAGTTACTCGGGCCTCACAGATACGCAGTATTTT
>TRBV12-5|TRBJ2-5|NA|TRBD2
CASGPLAGGQETQYF
TGTGCTAGTGGGCCACTAGCGGGGGGGCAGGAGACCCAGTACTTC
>TRBV4-1|TRBJ1-3|NA|NA
CASSRRTADSGNTIYF
TGCGCCAGCAGCCGGAGGACAGCCGACTCTGGAAACACCATATATTTT
>TRBV19|TRBJ2-7|NA|TRBD2
CASSIGAGEGSYEQYF
TGTGCCAGTAGTATCGGGGCGGGAGAAGGGTCCTACGAGCAGTACTTC
>TRBV6-1|TRBJ2-7|NA|NA
CASSDPFFEQYF
TGTGCCAGCAGTGACCCCTTTTTTGAGCAGTACTTC
>TRBV5-1|TRBJ2-2|NA|NA
CASSTPIRGSGELFF
TGCGCCAGCAGCACGCCCATTCGGGGGTCCGGGGAGCTGTTTTTT
>TRBV18|TRBJ1-1|NA|TRBD1
CASSLNRGVTEAFF
TGTGCCAGCTCGCTTAACAGGGGGGTAACTGAAGCTTTCTTT
>TRBV30|TRBJ2-2|NA|NA
CAWSWEAGELFF
TGTGCCTGGAGTTGGGAGGCCGGGGAGCTGTTTTTT
>TRBV4-1|TRBJ1-4|NA|NA
CASSPASGQGNEKLFF
NA
>TRBV4-1|TRBJ2-1|few|TRBD1
CASSRSPGQDRNNEQFF
TGCGCCAGCAGCCGATCACCGGGGCAGGACAGGAACAATGAGCAGTTCTTC
>TRBV7-2|TRBJ2-5|NA|NA
CASSVNSGGPRETQYF
TGTGCCAGCAGCGTGAATAGCGGTGGGCCCCGGGAGACCCAGTACTTC
>TRBV11-3|TRBJ2-2|NA|NA
CASSRGTGELFF
TGTGCCAGCAGCCGGGGGACCGGGGAGCTGTTTTTT
>TRBV6-4|TRBJ2-3|NA|TRBD1
CASSGTGGTDTQYF
TGTGCCAGCAGCGGGACAGGGGGCACAGATACGCAGTATTTT
>TRBV19|TRBJ2-1|few|TRBD2
CASSETSGGSSSYNEQFF
TGTGCCAGTAGTGAGACTAGCGGGGGCTCGAGCTCCTACAATGAGCAGTTCTTC
>TRBV12-3/TRBV12-4|TRBJ2-3|NA|TRBD2
CASRGLVTDTQYF
TGTGCCAGCAGGGGACTAGTCACAGATACGCAGTATTTT
>TRBV24-1|TRBJ2-3|NA|TRBD2
CATSDTAGGYTDTQYF
TGTGCCACCAGTGATACGGCGGGGGGATACACAGATACGCAGTATTTT
>TRBV19|TRBJ1-2|NA|TRBD1
CASTPQGVAGINYGYTF
TGTGCCAGTACCCCCCAGGGGGTGGCAGGCATTAACTATGGCTACACCTTC
>TRBV27|TRBJ1-6|NA|TRBD1
CASSLGDRTRSPLHF
TGTGCCAGCAGTTTAGGGGACAGAACTAGGTCACCCCTCCACTTT
>TRBV6-6|TRBJ1-1|NA|TRBD1
CASSLIQGAQAFF
TGTGCCAGCAGTTTAATACAGGGGGCTCAAGCTTTCTTT
>TRBV5-4|TRBJ2-2|once|NA
CASSLGGGTNTGELFF
TGTGCCAGCAGCTTGGGAGGTGGAACGAACACCGGGGAGCTGTTTTTT
>TRBV9|TRBJ2-7|NA|TRBD2
CASSVSSGTHYEQYF
TGTGCCAGCAGCGTTTCAAGCGGGACCCACTACGAGCAGTACTTC
>TRBV24-1|TRBJ2-5|NA|TRBD1
CATSDWTGAGETQYF
TGTGCCACCAGTGATTGGACAGGGGCGGGGGAGACCCAGTACTTC
>TRBV7-2|TRBJ1-5|NA|TRBD1
CASKTGLEPQHF
TGTGCCAGCAAGACAGGGTTAGAGCCCCAGCATTTT
>TRBV4-3|TRBJ2-2|NA|NA
CASSPFLERVIAGGELFF
TGCGCCAGCAGCCCCTTTCTTGAGCGGGTAATCGCGGGCGGGGAGCTGTTTTTT
>TRBV3-1/TRBV3-2|TRBJ2-2|NA|NA
CASSQYSQAGELFF
TGTGCCAGCAGCCAATACTCCCAGGCCGGGGAGCTGTTTTTT
>TRBV20-1|TRBJ1-2|once|NA
CSATPGGYTF
TGCAGTGCTACCCCAGGGGGCTACACCTTC
>TRBV7-9|TRBJ1-5|NA|NA
CASSLESWSANQPQHF
TGTGCCAGCAGCTTAGAATCCTGGAGCGCTAATCAGCCCCAGCATTTT
>TRBV5-6|TRBJ2-7|NA|NA
CASSFQGTSGHEQYF
TGTGCCAGCAGCTTTCAAGGGACATCAGGCCACGAGCAGTACTTC
>TRBV9|TRBJ2-5|NA|TRBD2
CASSASGTSGSETQYF
TGTGCCAGCAGCGCATCCGGGACTAGCGGGAGTGAGACCCAGTACTTC
>TRBV7-9|TRBJ1-4|NA|TRBD1
CASSPRTGENEKLFF
TGTGCCAGCAGTCCCCGGACAGGGGAGAATGAAAAACTGTTTTTT
>TRBV5-1|TRBJ1-2|once|TRBD1
CASSPGTGLSKGYTF
TGCGCCAGCAGCCCTGGGACAGGGCTTTCGAAGGGCTACACCTTC
>TRBV19|TRBJ1-5|NA|TRBD1
CASSVNRGPQPQHF
TGTGCCAGTAGTGTAAACAGGGGGCCCCAGCCCCAGCATTTT
>TRBV7-9|TRBJ1-1|NA|TRBD1
CASSSTTGVTEAFF
TGTGCCAGCAGCTCTACGACAGGGGTGACTGAAGCTTTCTTT
>TRBV4-3|TRBJ2-3|NA|TRBD2
CASSQDRAGETDTQYF
TGCGCCAGCAGCCAAGATAGAGCGGGGGAAACAGATACGCAGTATTTT
>TRBV3-1/TRBV3-2|TRBJ1-2|once|TRBD1
CASSQGQGTAYGYTF
TGTGCCAGCAGCCAAGGACAGGGCACGGCCTATGGCTACACCTTC
>TRBV5-1|TRBJ1-6|NA|NA
CASSFTTVYNSPLHF
TGCGCCAGCAGCTTCACGACAGTCTATAATTCACCCCTCCACTTT
>TRBV10-3|TRBJ2-1|few|TRBD1
CAIGQGANRDNEQFF
TGTGCCATAGGACAGGGGGCGAATCGAGACAATGAGCAGTTCTTC
>TRBV6-6|TRBJ1-2|NA|TRBD1
CASSGTGQSGYTF
TGTGCCAGCAGTGGGACAGGGCAGAGCGGCTACACCTTC
>TRBV9|TRBJ2-5|NA|TRBD1
CASSTQGTGKETQYF
TGTGCCAGCAGCACCCAGGGGACAGGGAAAGAGACCCAGTACTTC
>TRBV5-1|TRBJ2-5|NA|TRBD2
CASSRIGAGEPQETQYF
TGCGCCAGCAGCAGGATCGGGGCGGGGGAGCCGCAAGAGACCCAGTACTTC
>TRBV6-1|TRBJ1-5|NA|NA
CASSEYSNQPQHF
TGTGCCAGCAGTGAATATAGCAATCAGCCCCAGCATTTT
>TRBV3-1/TRBV3-2|TRBJ1-4|NA|NA
CARSHGRGGAANEKLFF
TGTGCCCGCAGCCACGGCCGGGGGGGGGCCGCAAATGAAAAACTGTTTTTT
>TRBV19|TRBJ2-2|few|TRBD1
CASRGQTNTGELFF
TGTGCCAGTAGGGGACAGACGAACACCGGGGAGCTGTTTTTT
>TRBV6-4|TRBJ1-2|NA|TRBD1
CASTTPTGLGGYTF
TGTGCCAGCACAACTCCGACAGGGCTGGGAGGCTACACCTTC
>TRBV28|TRBJ2-7|NA|NA
CASSFQGGGEQYF
TGTGCCAGCAGTTTCCAGGGCGGCGGCGAGCAGTACTTC
>TRBV7-7|TRBJ2-1|few|NA
CASSKRVGLDNEQFF
TGTGCTAGCAGTAAGCGGGTGGGTTTGGACAATGAGCAGTTCTTC
>TRBV28|TRBJ1-2|NA|TRBD1
CASSFEGTVGGYTF
TGTGCCAGCAGTTTCGAGGGGACAGTTGGTGGCTACACCTTC
>TRBV28|TRBJ2-7|NA|NA
CASSPTSLSVGSEGRYEQYF
TGTGCCAGCAGTCCCACGAGTCTCAGCGTGGGGTCAGAAGGGAGGTACGAGCAGTACTTC